This T cell receptor (beta chain) was captured by sequencing in a study of T-cell memory formation after mild COVID-19 listed by TCRdb under 2021. In terms of the full investigation: TCR sequence clusters from the two donors were found to be largely donor specific. Longitudinal TCRalpha and TCRbeta repertoire sequencing tracked T-cell clones expanding and contracting after mild COVID-19 in two donors. Two young, previously healthy adult volunteers made up the cohort, one male and one female. General study outcomes and caveats: Contracting CD4+ clones turned up mainly in the CM and EM memory subsets, whereas EMRA was where CD8+ clones were enriched. SARS-CoV-2 specificity was not confirmed for the second-wave clones peaking on day 37. Balanced CD4/CD8 phenotypes were observed for clones contracting from day 15 to 85, whereas a bias towards CD4+ was observed for a second wave of clones expanding from day 15 to 37. Only a couple of mild cases were covered by the study, and larger cohorts that include severe cases with pre-infection samples were considered necessary. Some responding clones were detected in pre-infection memory, which suggested that pre-existing cross-reactive memory T cells had joined the SARS-CoV-2 response.

The data were produced on an Illumina NovaSeq 6000. cDNA libraries for TCRalpha and TCRbeta were prepared by 5'RACE using constant-segment primers, with sample barcodes and unique molecular identifiers added. RNA was extracted from every sample with Trizol reagent. Library amplification was performed in two PCR steps, and a second sample barcode and Illumina TruSeq adapters were introduced in the second step. Sequencing of the libraries was done on an Illumina NovaSeq, producing 2 x 150 bp paired-end reads. The original pipeline was this. With migec v1.2.7, reads were demultiplexed and then collapsed into UMI-guided consensus sequences. With mixcr v2.1.11, UMI consensuses were aligned to TRA and TRB V and J templates and assembled into clonotypes. Expanded or contracted clonotypes were those called significant by both edgeR and NoisET, with noise models trained on biological replicates. For edgeR calls, the cutoffs were a false discovery rate-adjusted p below 0.01 and a log2 fold-change threshold of 1. As an exploratory analysis of dynamics, PCA with hierarchical clustering was applied to max-normalized trajectories of the 1000 most abundant clonotypes. Separately sequenced CD4+ and CD8+ repertoires were used to assign a CD4 or CD8 phenotype to each responding clone. Through fastp at Q25 and MiXCR, TCRdb rebuilt clones from the public reads, retaining in-frame beta chains. Rows are unified per CDR3 protein, each entry keeping the most common DNA and genes. The V and J calls, along with clone size, are taken from TCRdb and not from the paper's own processing. In this sample the table shows 400,000 to 550,000 distinct CDR3 sequences, about 23% of which occur a single time. The top ten clones comprise 12% of the sample.

Remarks on this clonotype: The antigen it recognizes is unknown. Per-base quality was not reported, and no clone a single base away is much larger than it.

Measured from the cysteine to the phenylalanine, the CDR3 is 17 residues long. The sequence is cut down to CDR3 DNA, 51 bases in frame from base 1. The germline V gene yields SGDLS for CDR1 and YYNGEE for CDR2. V loses 2 bases at its end and J loses 3 bases; junction bases beyond the gene matches: 9. Ficoll-Paque density gradient centrifugation was the method used to isolate PBMCs. The rearrangement combines TRBV9 with TRBJ2-3, and TRBD2 matches 10 of the central bases. The specimen sequenced was PBMCs or a T cell subset sorted from them (not recorded which). The sequence was obtained from an adult woman who had mild COVID-19 (a few samples of this study predate the infection). The sample titles of this study are shuffled in the database, so cell type and time point are left out; the donor was told from shared clones. The DNA sequence reads TGTGCCAGCAGCGTGGGACTAGCGCATTTTGGTACAGATACGCAGTATTTT. It translates as CASSVGLAHFGTDTQYF.